One sample yielded the 25 T cell receptor beta chains listed below, sequenced in a study of T-cell reconstitution after alpha-beta-depleted transplantation in children. TCRbeta library preparation incorporated unique molecular identifiers. TCRdb used MiXCR to reprocess the PCR reads, holding one entry per CDR3 protein. Of over 150,000 distinct CDR3 sequences in the sample, roughly 10% were seen once. The sample here was PBMCs, taken before TCRalphabeta/CD19-depleted stem cell transplant. These TCRs come from a boy aged 2 to 10 with acute myeloid leukemia, due to receive a stem cell transplant.

This clonotype was counted ten times or more. The rearrangement links TRBV9 to TRBJ1-1, with no clear D. The V gene's germline CDR1 is SGDLS and CDR2 YYNGEE. Trimming left V 0 bases short and J 1 base short, with 4 bases between. This CDR3 comprises 13 residues. CDR3 sequence reads: CASSVDANTEAFF. The CDR3, as DNA: TGTGCCAGCAGCGTAGACGCGAACACTGAAGCTTTCTTT.

This clonotype showed up many times. The chain has TRBV20-1 and TRBJ2-1; 10 bases align to TRBD2. Germline assignment: CDR1 DFQATT and CDR2 SNEGSKA (reference sequence). Trimming cost V 3 bases and J 6 bases; bases outside gene matches: 11. This CDR3 is built from 16 residues. The CDR3 spells CSARITAGLAINEQFF. The CDR3 region has the DNA TGCAGTGCTAGGATAACCGCGGGACTAGCGATCAATGAGCAGTTCTTC.

This clonotype came up many times. V is TRBV12-3 or TRBV12-4 and J is TRBJ2-5; 8 bases map to TRBD1. V gave up 3 bases and J gave up 1 base; unmatched junction bases: 1. The CDR3 covers 14 residues. The CDR3 DNA follows: TGTGCCAGCAGTTTCGGGACAGGCCAAGAGACCCAGTACTTC. Protein product: CASSFGTGQETQYF.

This clonotype was seen many times. V is TRBV7-9 and J is TRBJ1-4; no definite D call. This CDR3 contains 15 residues. Germline CDR1 and CDR2: SEHNR and FQNEAQ (reference sequence). The V end lost 0 bases, the J end lost 2 bases, and 7 bases lay between the germline ends. CDR3 DNA: TGTGCCAGCAGCTTAGCGCCCCTGACTAATGAAAAACTGTTTTTT. This codes for CASSLAPLTNEKLFF.

V is TRBV24-1 and J is TRBJ2-1, with TRBD2 identical over 7 bases. Germline trimming cut 4 bases from V and 10 bases from J; bases unmatched to any gene: 18. Germline V lookup: CDR1 KGHDR, CDR2 SFDVKD. The CDR3 consists of 17 residues. CDR3 loop: CATSDLSPSGGYTEQFF. CDR3 in DNA: TGTGCCACCAGTGACCTCAGCCCCTCGGGGGGATATACGGAGCAGTTCTTC.

This clonotype was seen many times. J is TRBJ1-6 and V is TRBV20-1; D is possibly TRBD1 (5 bases). This CDR3 has 17 residues. CDR1 and CDR2 (germline): DFQATT, SNEGSKA (reference sequence). Trimming took 3 bases from V and 13 from J, leaving 28 bases between them. CDR3 coding DNA: TGCAGTGCTAGTCACGTTGGTATATGGGGGGACCGAGGGCCCCTCCACTTT. This sequence encodes CSASHVGIWGDRGPLHF.

As for this clonotype: A much larger clone is a single base away; this may be a read error. In DNA, the CDR3 is TGTGACAGCAGTCCGGGACTAGTCACAGATACGCAGTATTTT. It is translated as CDSSPGLVTDTQYF. J is TRBJ2-3 and V is TRBV7-8, with TRBD2 matching 8 bases. The germline V gene has CDR1 SGHVS and CDR2 FQNEAQ. The CDR3 is 14 residues long.

This clonotype was counted a few times. V is TRBV13 and J is TRBJ2-7; a weak D match, TRBD1 (7 bases). The CDR3 is 12 residues long. Trimming left V 5 bases short and J 6 bases short, with 11 bases between. Germline V gives CDR1 PRHDT, CDR2 FYEKMQ (reference sequence). CDR3 sequence reads: CASSSRGVEQYV. CDR3 DNA: TGTGCCAGCAGCAGCAGGGGGGTCGAGCAGTACGTC.

This clonotype was recorded at least ten times. The genes are TRBV4-1 and TRBJ2-7, with D uncertain. The CDR3 covers 15 residues. Germline CDR1 MGHRA, CDR2 YSYEKL. Trimming took 0 bases from V and 4 from J, leaving 13 bases between them. DNA for the CDR3: TGCGCCAGCAGCCAAGAAGGCCAGCCGCTGTACGAGCAGTACTTC. It encodes CASSQEGQPLYEQYF.

The sample holds a few counts of this clonotype. The gene calls are TRBV28 and TRBJ2-2, with D unresolved. The germline gives CDR1 MDHEN, CDR2 SYDVKM. The CDR3 extends over 13 amino acids. The V gene lost 8 bases and the J gene lost 3 bases, with 10 bases spanning the gap. The CDR3 DNA reads as TGTGCCAGCGGCGGCACGTACACCGGGGAGCTGTTTTTT. This gives the protein CASGGTYTGELFF.

This clonotype was found many times. The junction and the germline gene differ at one end; a read error may be behind it. The V call is TRBV5-5, the J call TRBJ1-6; D gene unclear. CDR3 length: 13 amino acids. Germline CDR1 reads SGHKS; CDR2 reads YYEKEE (reference sequence). The CDR3 region is CASTGGERLPLHF. Written as DNA, the CDR3 is TGTGCTAGCACCGGCGGGGAACGATTACCCCTCCACTTT.

The table lists this clonotype with many counts. The rearrangement links TRBV29-1 to TRBJ2-1; the D is unclear. The length of the CDR3 is 10 residues. The germline gives CDR1 SQVTM, CDR2 ANQGSEA. V was cut by 5 bases and J by 4 bases, with 3 bases left in between. The CDR3 bases are TGCAGCGTTAATTACAATGAGCAGTTCTTC. The encoded protein is CSVNYNEQFF.

This clonotype was seen ten or more times. This may come from a read error, since a much larger clone is one base off. The chain uses TRBV5-6 and TRBJ2-2; D ambiguous. From germline, CDR1 is SGHDT and CDR2 YYEEEE. The CDR3 loop spans 13 amino acids. This CDR3 reads CASSDTNTWELFF. The CDR3 DNA follows: TGTGCCAGCAGCGATACGAACACCTGGGAGCTGTTTTTT.

This clonotype has at least ten counts. The gene calls are TRBV5-1 and TRBJ2-1, with 9 bases fitting TRBD2. The V and J ends lost 4 bases and 10 bases, in that order; junction bases with no gene match: 18. Per germline, CDR1 SGHRS and CDR2 YFSETQ. The CDR3 loop spans 17 amino acids. As DNA, the CDR3 is TGCGCCAGCAGCCCTGGTGGGGCGGGAGGGCCGATTCAGGAGCAGTTCTTC. This codes for CASSPGGAGGPIQEQFF.

This clonotype was counted at least ten times. V gene TRBV12-3 or TRBV12-4 combines with J gene TRBJ1-1; possible D gene TRBD1, 5 bases. V shed 5 bases and J shed 1 base, with 11 bases lying between them. There are 14 residues in the CDR3. CDR3 in amino acids: CASSPRGTNTEAFF. The DNA for the CDR3 is TGTGCCAGCAGTCCCCGGGGCACGAACACTGAAGCTTTCTTT.

This clonotype was counted many times. J is TRBJ2-3 and V is TRBV7-9; tentative D call: TRBD2 (7 bases). CDR1 is SEHNR and CDR2 is FQNEAQ in the germline V gene (reference sequence). The V gene lost 1 base and the J gene lost 1 base, with 12 bases spanning the gap. The CDR3 length is 16 residues. CDR3 in DNA: TGTGCCAGCAGCTTAGTTCGGGGGGCCGGCACAGATACGCAGTATTTT. Amino acid sequence: CASSLVRGAGTDTQYF. Together with reference TRBV7-9 and TRBJ2-3, the CDR3 gives the full variable domain: DTGVSQNPRHKITKRGQNVTFRCDPISEHNRLYWYRQTLGQGPEFLTYFQNEAQLEKSRLLSDRFSAERPKGSFSTLEIQRTEQGDSAMYLCASSLVRGAGTDTQYFGPGTRLTVL.

This clonotype was observed at least ten times. This chain uses TRBV7-2 with TRBJ2-3, with 9 bases identical to TRBD2. Germline CDR1 is SGHTA and CDR2 is FQGNSA. Trimming took 5 bases from V and 4 from J; bases not matched to a gene: 7. CDR3 size: 15 residues. The CDR3, as DNA: TGTGCCAGCAGCCGAGCGGGAGGCCTACCAGATACGCAGTATTTT. It codes for CASSRAGGLPDTQYF.

At least ten counts were recorded for this clonotype. The chain couples TRBV12-3 or TRBV12-4 to TRBJ2-7; 8 nucleotides line up with TRBD1. The CDR3 runs to 15 residues. After removal of 4 bases from V and 0 bases from J, the junction contained 5 bases not matched to a gene. The CDR3 protein is CASSSNRGSSYEQYF. CDR3 in DNA: TGTGCCAGCAGTTCAAACAGGGGGAGCTCCTACGAGCAGTACTTC.

This clonotype was observed at least ten times. The V and J genes are TRBV25-1 and TRBJ2-5, with D tentatively TRBD2 (6 bases). CDR1 MGHDK and CDR2 SYGVNS come from the germline V gene. Trimming took 4 bases from V and 2 from J, leaving 14 bases between them. The CDR3 has 15 amino acids. The CDR3 DNA reads as TGTGCCAGCAGTGGGTCGGGAGTACCACAAGAGACCCAGTACTTC. Translating it yields CASSGSGVPQETQYF. The full variable domain, its missing parts supplied by reference TRBV25-1 and TRBJ2-5, is EADIYQTPRYLVIGTGKKITLECSQTMGHDKMYWYQQDPGMELHLIHYSYGVNSTEKGDLSSESTVSRIRTEHFPLTLESARPSHTSQYLCASSGSGVPQETQYFGPGTRLLVL.

This clonotype was seen at least ten times. The V and J genes are TRBV19 and TRBJ2-6; the match to TRBD1 covers 7 bases. The J segment lost 1 base and the V segment lost 5 bases, leaving 5 bases of the junction unmatched. The CDR3 sequence is 16 residues long. Germline-derived CDR1 and CDR2 are LNHDA and SQIVND (reference sequence). CDR3 region: CASSDRASSGANVLTF. As DNA, the CDR3 is TGTGCCAGTAGTGACAGGGCCAGTTCTGGGGCCAACGTCCTGACTTTC.

The rearrangement uses TRBV28 and TRBJ2-7; D remains unclear. The germline CDR1 and CDR2 sequences are MDHEN and SYDVKM. With 5 bases removed from V and 2 bases from J, the gap between germline ends came to 10 bases. The CDR3 consists of 13 residues. DNA of the CDR3: TGTGCCAGCAGTCCGATAGGGACCTACGAGCAGTACTTC. It specifies CASSPIGTYEQYF. Full variable domain (rest looked up from reference TRBV28 and TRBJ2-7): DVKVTQSSRYLVKRTGEKVFLECVQDMDHENMFWYRQDPGLGLRLIYFSYDVKMKEKGDIPEGYSVSREKKERFSLILESASTNQTSMYLCASSPIGTYEQYFGPGTRLTVT.

This clonotype was counted many times. The chain joins TRBV25-1 to TRBJ2-1, with D unclear. The CDR3 length is 14 residues. Germline lookup yields CDR1 MGHDK and CDR2 SYGVNS. V lost 1 base, J lost 9 bases, and 13 bases lay in between. In nucleotides, the CDR3 is TGTGCCAGCAGTGAATGGGAAGGGAATGGTGAGCAGTTCTTC. The encoded protein is CASSEWEGNGEQFF.

This clonotype was detected ten times or more. This chain joins TRBV7-8 and TRBJ2-1; 11 nucleotides agree with TRBD2. J was trimmed by 8 bases and V by 5 bases; bases with no gene match: 14. The germline gives CDR1 SGHVS, CDR2 FQNEAQ. The CDR3 runs 17 residues. This chain's CDR3 is CASSLPQLAGGPDEQFF. CDR3 DNA sequence: TGTGCCAGCAGCCTACCACAGCTAGCGGGAGGTCCCGATGAGCAGTTCTTC.

This clonotype was found once. With a much larger clone just one base away, this may be a read error. The J gene is TRBJ2-5, the V gene TRBV3-1; D is unresolved. The CDR3 runs to 13 residues. Germline assignment: CDR1 LGHDT and CDR2 YNNKEL (reference sequence). CDR3 nucleotide sequence: TGTGCCAACAGCCAAACCACTACTGAGACCCAGTACTTC. Amino acids: CANSQTTTETQYF.

The chain recombines TRBV3-1 with TRBJ2-3; TRBD2 aligns across 11 bases. Germline lookup yields CDR1 LGHDT and CDR2 YNNKEL (reference sequence). The CDR3 length is 20 residues. With V trimmed by 4 bases and J by 3 bases, 18 bases remained unmatched. The CDR3 loop is CASSPAGGASGRFGTDTQYF. CDR3 DNA: TGTGCCAGCAGCCCGGCCGGTGGGGCTAGCGGGAGGTTTGGTACAGATACGCAGTATTTT.